This T cell receptor beta chain emerged from a study of a mutant IDH1 vaccine in newly diagnosed glioma. About the study: V12 fell at week 35 and V13, the study end, at week 47.

Time point indicated: week 47, end of study. Each vaccine dose was 300 ug of mutant IDH1 20-mer peptide, with topical imiquimod. The CDR3 contains 11 residues. Germline CDR1 is LNHDA and CDR2 is SQIVND (reference sequence). Trimming shortened V by 7 bases and J by 3 bases, and 7 bases separated the two germline ends. TCRdb's table, derived via immunoSEQ multiplex PCR, lists solely in-frame clones and lacks some. The sample carries tens of thousands of clones, about 86% recorded once. This clone has just a few counts. Its antigen is still unknown. Other DNA sequences in this specimen translate into the identical CDR3.

This specimen consisted of PBMCs, obtained from a glioma patient whose treatment included an IDH1 peptide vaccine. The sequence derives from a woman in her 30s with glioma. The J gene is TRBJ2-7, the V gene TRBV19; D call uncertain. Written as DNA, the CDR3 is TGTGCCAGTAAAGGTGGCTACGAGCAGTACTTC. Protein product: CASKGGYEQYF.